What follows is one T cell receptor (beta chain) and its context. Antigen: not known. Germline CDR1 MNHEY, CDR2 SVGAGI. The germline V and J ends were trimmed by 6 bases and 5 bases, with 16 bases remaining between them. The CDR3 consists of 14 residues. Random hexamers primed reverse transcription of about 0.5 to 1 ug RNA. TCRdb fed the immunoSEQ multiplex PCR reads into MiXCR, producing one record per CDR3 protein. The data hold 77,000 or so distinct CDR3 sequences, with about 92% observed a single time. This sample was included in a study of CD8 T cells in Susac syndrome. Study details: Treatment status at blood draw for the Susac syndrome patients was therapy-naive, corticosteroids, or intravenous immunoglobulin alone.

Overall study results and limits: The CD4+ T cell repertoire of patients with Susac syndrome showed no detectable clonal expansion.

The origin of this receptor is a human donor with Susac syndrome. The rearrangement links TRBV6-5 to TRBJ2-5; D may be TRBD1 or TRBD2 (5 bases each). Sequencing was carried out using CD4+ T cells from PBMCs. The CDR3 region is CASRTAGRMETQYF. CDR3 nucleotides: TGTGCCAGCAGGACAGCAGGGAGAATGGAGACCCAGTACTTC.